Given below is one T cell receptor beta chain in context. The record originates from a study of OX40 agonist ivuxolimab in advanced cancers. The CDR3 runs 15 residues. Trimming pared 2 bases from V and 6 bases from J, leaving 18 bases between. Germline V gene lookup returns CDR1 SGHRS and CDR2 YFSETQ. Sequencing used immunoSEQ multiplex PCR; TCRdb keeps in-frame clones, though not all of them. The sample carries about 44,000 clones, around 86% recorded once. V and J are TRBV5-1 and TRBJ2-7; tentative D call: TRBD1 (6 bases). The origin of this receptor is an adult with an advanced solid tumor such as melanoma, head and neck, liver or kidney cancer. Sample: CD4+ or CD8+ T cells sorted from blood, taken in a trial of the OX40 agonist ivuxolimab. CDR3 region: CASSFEQWGPGEQYF. DNA of the CDR3: TGCGCCAGCAGCTTCGAACAGTGGGGGCCTGGCGAGCAGTACTTC.